This is a list of T cell receptor beta chains from one sample in a study of OX40 agonist ivuxolimab in advanced cancers. Sequencing was performed with immunoSEQ multiplex PCR; in TCRdb, only in-frame clones are kept and a portion is missing. This table has about 90,000 clones, around 88% appearing once. The sample here was CD4+ or CD8+ T cells sorted from blood, taken in a trial of the OX40 agonist ivuxolimab. The receptors stem from an adult with an advanced solid tumor such as melanoma, head and neck, liver or kidney cancer. The CDR3 runs from the conserved cysteine through the conserved F or W. D genes are given only for firm matches. The size entry is marked missing in some rows and otherwise reads once, few, many or a size class.

D	V	size	J	CDR3	DNA
.	TRBV6-5	few	TRBJ2-3	CASSYRGSSTDTQYF	TGTGCCAGCAGTTACCGCGGATCTAGCACAGATACGCAGTATTTT
TRBD2	TRBV4-2	.	TRBJ2-3	CASSQGLAGGLTSTDTQYF	TGTGCCAGCAGCCAAGGATTAGCGGGGGGCCTTACTAGCACAGATACGCAGTATTTT
TRBD1	TRBV10-3	.	TRBJ2-1	CAISESQDRGNEQFF	TGTGCCATCAGTGAGTCCCAGGACAGGGGTAATGAGCAGTTCTTC
.	TRBV14	.	TRBJ2-4	CASSQRDTLAKNIQYF	TGTGCCAGCAGCCAACGGGACACTTTAGCCAAAAACATTCAGTACTTC
.	TRBV10-1	.	TRBJ2-1	CASSDGGSQSEQFF	TGCGCCAGCAGTGACGGTGGCTCCCAATCCGAGCAGTTCTTC
TRBD2	TRBV5-4	.	TRBJ2-1	CASYREGHGNEQFF	TGTGCCAGCTACCGGGAGGGCCATGGGAATGAGCAGTTCTTC
.	TRBV29-1	.	TRBJ1-5	CSAGHSNQPQHF	TGCAGCGCTGGACATAGCAATCAGCCCCAGCATTTT
.	TRBV5-1	.	TRBJ1-5	CASSLEPSSNQPQHF	TGCGCCAGCAGCCTCGAGCCGAGTAGCAATCAGCCCCAGCATTTT
TRBD1	TRBV29-1	few	TRBJ1-1	CSVGDSSDTEAFF	TGCAGCGTTGGGGACAGTAGCGACACTGAAGCTTTCTTT
.	TRBV19	.	TRBJ2-1	CASSGAGASYNEQFF	TGTGCCAGTAGTGGGGCGGGGGCATCCTACAATGAGCAGTTCTTC
TRBD2	TRBV7-9	.	TRBJ2-1	CASSLGLAGVTASYNEQFF	TGTGCCAGCAGCTTAGGACTAGCGGGGGTCACTGCGTCCTACAATGAGCAGTTCTTC
.	TRBV30	.	TRBJ1-4	CAWSAGGGNEKLFF	TGTGCCTGGAGTGCGGGAGGGGGGAATGAAAAACTGTTTTTT
TRBD1	TRBV27	.	TRBJ1-2	CASSPRTGYGYTF	TGTGCCAGCAGTCCGAGGACAGGGTATGGCTACACCTTC
TRBD1	TRBV30	.	TRBJ1-5	CAWSPGQVNQPQHF	TGTGCCTGGAGTCCGGGACAGGTTAATCAGCCCCAGCATTTT
.	TRBV7-2	.	TRBJ1-1	CASSHNGPIEAFF	TGTGCCAGCAGCCACAATGGACCGATTGAAGCTTTCTTT
TRBD1	TRBV19	.	TRBJ1-5	CATRRSRGPNQPQHF	TGTGCCACCAGAAGGTCCAGGGGGCCAAATCAGCCCCAGCATTTT
.	TRBV6-5	.	TRBJ1-2	CASSSGAFGYTF	TGTGCCAGCAGTTCCGGGGCCTTTGGCTACACCTTC
TRBD2	TRBV6-5	.	TRBJ2-1	CASRLADSYNEQFF	TGTGCCAGCAGACTAGCGGACTCCTACAATGAGCAGTTCTTC
.	TRBV7-6	.	TRBJ1-1	CASSLEQNTEAFF	TGTGCCAGCAGCTTAGAACAGAACACTGAAGCTTTCTTT
.	TRBV5-1	.	TRBJ1-5	CASSLMGARDQPQHF	TGCGCCAGCAGCTTGATGGGGGCAAGGGATCAGCCCCAGCATTTT
TRBD1	TRBV6-1	.	TRBJ2-7	CASRDRGYEQYF	TGTGCCAGCAGGGACAGGGGCTACGAGCAGTACTTC
TRBD1	TRBV7-2	.	TRBJ2-5	CASSIYRGVGETQYF	TGTGCCAGCAGCATTTACAGGGGTGTAGGGGAGACCCAGTACTTC
.	TRBV5-6	.	TRBJ2-3	CASFITGSDTQYF	TGTGCCAGCTTCATTACAGGGTCAGATACGCAGTATTTT
TRBD1	TRBV11-3	.	TRBJ1-1	CASSSRDRSTEAFF	TGTGCCAGCAGCAGTCGGGACAGGAGTACTGAAGCTTTCTTT
.	TRBV2	once	TRBJ2-7	CASSTSGTTEQYF	TGTGCCAGCAGCACTTCCGGGACGACCGAGCAGTACTTC
TRBD1	TRBV27	.	TRBJ2-4	CASSRQGAEGIQYF	TGTGCCAGCAGTCGACAGGGGGCTGAAGGCATTCAGTACTTC